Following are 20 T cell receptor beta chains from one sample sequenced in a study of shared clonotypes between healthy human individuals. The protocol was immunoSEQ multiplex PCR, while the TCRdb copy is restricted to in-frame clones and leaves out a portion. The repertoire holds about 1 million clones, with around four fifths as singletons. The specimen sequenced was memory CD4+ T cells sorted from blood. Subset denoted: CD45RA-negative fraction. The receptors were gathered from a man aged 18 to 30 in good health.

The CDR3 loop reads CATRGTGYYNEQFF. The CDR3 region has the DNA TGTGCCACTCGCGGGACAGGGTACTACAATGAGCAGTTCTTC. The V call is TRBV6-1, the J call TRBJ2-1; the match to TRBD1 covers 9 bases. There are 14 residues in the CDR3. V was clipped by 10 bases and J by 3 bases; unmatched bases: 7. Germline CDR1 and CDR2: MNHNS and SASEGT.

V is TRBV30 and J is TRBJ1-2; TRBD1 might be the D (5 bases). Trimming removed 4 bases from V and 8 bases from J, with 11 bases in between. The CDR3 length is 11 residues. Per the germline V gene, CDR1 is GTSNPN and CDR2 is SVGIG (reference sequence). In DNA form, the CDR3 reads TGTGCCTGGAACGGGGGATGGGGCTACACCTTC. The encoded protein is CAWNGGWGYTF.

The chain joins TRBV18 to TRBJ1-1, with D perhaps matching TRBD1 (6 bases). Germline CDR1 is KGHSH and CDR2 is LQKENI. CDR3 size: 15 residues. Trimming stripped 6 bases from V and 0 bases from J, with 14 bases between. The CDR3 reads CASSQEGVLNTEAFF. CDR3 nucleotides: TGTGCCAGCTCTCAAGAGGGGGTCTTGAACACTGAAGCTTTCTTT. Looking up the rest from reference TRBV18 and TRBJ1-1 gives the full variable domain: NAGVMQNPRHLVRRRGQEARLRCSPMKGHSHVYWYRQLPEEGLKFMVYLQKENIIDESGMPKERFSAEFPKEGPSILRIQQVVRGDSAAYFCASSQEGVLNTEAFFGQGTRLTVV.

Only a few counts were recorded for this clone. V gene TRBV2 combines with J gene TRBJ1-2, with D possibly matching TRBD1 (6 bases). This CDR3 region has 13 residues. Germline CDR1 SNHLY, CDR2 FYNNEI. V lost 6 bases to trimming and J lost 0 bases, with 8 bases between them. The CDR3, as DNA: TGTGCCAGCAGGGACAGACCTAACTATGGCTACACCTTC. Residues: CASRDRPNYGYTF.

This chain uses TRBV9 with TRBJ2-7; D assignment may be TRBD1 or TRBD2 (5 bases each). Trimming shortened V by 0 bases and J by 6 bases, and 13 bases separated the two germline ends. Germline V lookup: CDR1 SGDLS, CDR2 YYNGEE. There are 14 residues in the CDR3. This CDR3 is CASSVDYTGREQYF. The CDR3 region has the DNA TGTGCCAGCAGCGTAGATTACACGGGACGCGAGCAGTACTTC.

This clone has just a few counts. CDR3 sequence: CASGSWDEQFF. CDR3 DNA: TGTGCCAGCGGGAGTTGGGATGAGCAGTTCTTC. The rearrangement links TRBV6-5 to TRBJ2-1; tentatively, D is TRBD2 (5 bases). Germline CDR1 and CDR2: MNHEY and SVGAGI. The CDR3 runs 11 residues. With 8 bases removed from V and 8 bases from J, the gap between germline ends came to 10 bases.

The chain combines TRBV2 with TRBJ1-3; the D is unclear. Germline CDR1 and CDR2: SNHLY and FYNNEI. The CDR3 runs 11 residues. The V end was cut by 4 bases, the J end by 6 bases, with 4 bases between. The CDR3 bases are TGTGCCAGCAGTGGCCAAAACACCATATATTTT. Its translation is CASSGQNTIYF. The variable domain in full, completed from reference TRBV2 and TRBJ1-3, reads EPEVTQTPSHQVTQMGQEVILRCVPISNHLYFYWYRQILGQKVEFLVSFYNNEISEKSEIFDDQFSVERPDGSNFTLKIRSTKLEDSAMYFCASSGQNTIYFGEGSWLTVV.

The CDR3 DNA is TGTGCCAGCAGTTTAGGTCGGGGGGCCCAGCCCCAGCATTTT. This encodes CASSLGRGAQPQHF. This chain connects TRBV27 to TRBJ1-5; a possible D gene is TRBD1 (6 bases). The V gene lost 2 bases and the J gene lost 7 bases, with 12 bases spanning the gap. The CDR3 has 14 residues. Germline V gene sequence: CDR1 MNHEY, CDR2 SMNVEV (reference sequence).

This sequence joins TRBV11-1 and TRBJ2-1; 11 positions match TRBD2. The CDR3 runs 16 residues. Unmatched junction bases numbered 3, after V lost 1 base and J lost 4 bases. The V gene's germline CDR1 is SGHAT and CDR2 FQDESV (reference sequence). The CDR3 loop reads CASSLGGLAAYNEQFF. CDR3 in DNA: TGTGCCAGCAGCTTAGGGGGACTAGCGGCATACAATGAGCAGTTCTTC.

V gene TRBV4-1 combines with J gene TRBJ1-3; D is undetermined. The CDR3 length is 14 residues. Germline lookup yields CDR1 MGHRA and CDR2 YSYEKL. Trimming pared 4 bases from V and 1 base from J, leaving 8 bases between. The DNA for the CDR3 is TGCGCCAGCAGCCTAACTTTGTCTGGAAACACCATATATTTT. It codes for CASSLTLSGNTIYF.

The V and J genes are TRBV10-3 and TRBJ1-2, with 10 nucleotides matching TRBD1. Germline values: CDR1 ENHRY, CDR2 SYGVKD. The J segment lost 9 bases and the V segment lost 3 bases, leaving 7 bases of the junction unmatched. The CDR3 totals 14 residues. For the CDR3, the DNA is TGTGCCATCAGTGATGGGACAGGGGAACGGAGCTACACCTTC. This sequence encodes CAISDGTGERSYTF.

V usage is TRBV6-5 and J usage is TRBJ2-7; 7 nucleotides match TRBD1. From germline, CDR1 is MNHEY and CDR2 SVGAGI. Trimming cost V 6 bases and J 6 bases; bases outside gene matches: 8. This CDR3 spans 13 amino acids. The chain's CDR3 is CASRQQGNGEQYF. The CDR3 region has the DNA TGTGCCAGCAGACAACAGGGGAACGGCGAGCAGTACTTC.

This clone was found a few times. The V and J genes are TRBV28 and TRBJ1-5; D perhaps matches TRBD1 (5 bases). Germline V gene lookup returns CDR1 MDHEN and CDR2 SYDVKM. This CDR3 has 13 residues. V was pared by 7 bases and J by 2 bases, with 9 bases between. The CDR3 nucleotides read TGTGCCAGCATGGGGGGAGGCAATCAGCCCCAGCATTTT. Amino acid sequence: CASMGGGNQPQHF.

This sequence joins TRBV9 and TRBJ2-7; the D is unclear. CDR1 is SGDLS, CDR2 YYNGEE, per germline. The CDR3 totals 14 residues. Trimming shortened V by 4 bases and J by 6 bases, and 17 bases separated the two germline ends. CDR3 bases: TGTGCCAGCAGCCCGCGACGAGTATTAGGCGAGCAGTACTTC. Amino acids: CASSPRRVLGEQYF.

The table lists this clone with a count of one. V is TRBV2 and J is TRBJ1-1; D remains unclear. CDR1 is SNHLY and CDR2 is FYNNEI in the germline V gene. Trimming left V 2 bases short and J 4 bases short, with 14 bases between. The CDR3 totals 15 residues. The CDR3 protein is CASSELRAPSTEAFF. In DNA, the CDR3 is TGTGCCAGCAGTGAACTAAGGGCGCCGAGCACTGAAGCTTTCTTT.

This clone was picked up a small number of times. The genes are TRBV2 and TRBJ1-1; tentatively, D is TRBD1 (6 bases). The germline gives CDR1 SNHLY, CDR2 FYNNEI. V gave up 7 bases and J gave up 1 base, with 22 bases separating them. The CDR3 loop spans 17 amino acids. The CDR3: CASMLGATGTKNTEAFF. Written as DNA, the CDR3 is TGTGCCAGCATGTTAGGAGCCACCGGGACAAAGAACACTGAAGCTTTCTTT. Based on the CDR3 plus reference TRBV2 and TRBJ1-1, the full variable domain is EPEVTQTPSHQVTQMGQEVILRCVPISNHLYFYWYRQILGQKVEFLVSFYNNEISEKSEIFDDQFSVERPDGSNFTLKIRSTKLEDSAMYFCASMLGATGTKNTEAFFGQGTRLTVV.

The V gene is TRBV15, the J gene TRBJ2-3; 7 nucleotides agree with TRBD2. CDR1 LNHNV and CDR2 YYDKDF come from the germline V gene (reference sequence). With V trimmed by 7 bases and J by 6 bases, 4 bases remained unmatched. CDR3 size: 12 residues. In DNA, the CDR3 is TGTGCCACCAAGCGGGGAGAGGATACGCAGTATTTT. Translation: CATKRGEDTQYF.

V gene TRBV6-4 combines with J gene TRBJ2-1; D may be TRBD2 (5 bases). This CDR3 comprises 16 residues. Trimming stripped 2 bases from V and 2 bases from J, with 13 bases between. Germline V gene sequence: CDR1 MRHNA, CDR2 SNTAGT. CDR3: CASSDRLAQTYNEQFF. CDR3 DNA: TGTGCCAGCAGTGACAGGCTAGCCCAGACCTACAATGAGCAGTTCTTC.

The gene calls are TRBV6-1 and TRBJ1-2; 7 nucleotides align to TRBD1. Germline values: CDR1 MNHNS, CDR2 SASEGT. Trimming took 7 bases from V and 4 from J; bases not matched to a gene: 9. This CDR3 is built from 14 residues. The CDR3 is CASTEQGLGYGYTF. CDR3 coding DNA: TGTGCCAGCACCGAACAGGGGCTCGGCTATGGCTACACCTTC.

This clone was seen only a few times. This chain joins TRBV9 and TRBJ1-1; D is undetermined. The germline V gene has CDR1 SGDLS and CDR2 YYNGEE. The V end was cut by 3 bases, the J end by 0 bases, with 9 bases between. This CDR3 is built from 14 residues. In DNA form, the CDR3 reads TGTGCCAGCAGCGCCCAACCGATGAACACTGAAGCTTTCTTT. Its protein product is CASSAQPMNTEAFF.